This T cell receptor (beta chain) emerged from a study of sequential checkpoint blockade in melanoma (dated by TCRdb to the late 2010s). With regard to the full study: Patients were assigned by 1:1 randomization to either first-line nivolumab followed by ipilimumab (arm A) or ipilimumab followed by nivolumab (arm B). Maintenance nivolumab was given following each of the two trial sequences. DNA from about a hundred pretreatment melanoma tumor samples underwent TCRbeta immunosequencing. For 20 to 25 patients, matched tumor biopsies were obtained before treatment and at week 13, following single-agent nivolumab (arm A) or ipilimumab (arm B). In about 80% of the matched pre- and post-treatment tumor biopsy pairs, both biopsies came from the same lesion. Here is what the overall study found, with its caveats: Achieving clinical benefit was about 30 times more likely for patients whose tumor T-cell fraction and clonality increased by week 13. Small sample sizes and reduced statistical power limited the analyses of tumor T-cell fraction within each arm. Tumor T-cell fraction and clonality correlated with PD-L1 staining and CD8+ T-cell counts but not with mutational load. In the nivolumab-first arm (arm A), pretreatment tumor TIL clonality was associated with response (P = .04). Validation of the response-prediction model combining TCR metrics and mutation burden is needed in larger, independent patient cohorts.

The germline V and J ends show losses of 5 bases and 5 bases respectively, and no gene match explains 4 bases of the junction. As encoded in the germline V gene, CDR1 is SQVTM while CDR2 is ANQGSEA. The cysteine opens and the phenylalanine closes a CDR3 of 14 amino acids. Here the CDR3 DNA is all that survives: 42 bases in frame from base 1. The immunoSEQ Assay was used to immunosequence TCRbeta CDR3 regions from genomic DNA. Before high-throughput sequencing, genomic DNA was amplified using bias-controlled multiplex PCR. The authors processed their data as follows. To quantify the absolute abundance of each unique TCRbeta CDR3 region, the sequences were collapsed and filtered. Clonality, defined as 1 minus Pielou's evenness, was calculated using productive rearrangements only. Tumor T-cell fraction was computed by normalizing TCRbeta template counts to usable DNA, estimated from several housekeeping genes. Clones with significantly greater frequencies in on-treatment versus baseline samples were identified using a previously published method. TCRdb re-hosts the immuneACCESS table, in-frame sequences only. Its copies lack some clones; in the studies checked, an unresolved V gene accounts for under half of them, and the cause for the rest is not known. From that table come the V and J calls and clone size; the DNA was used to work out D and trimming. This sample gives some 18,000 clones in total; 26% of them show up just once. The top ten constitute about 6.8% of the sample.

Explained via the paper, the treatment or condition label denotes: randomized to nivolumab then ipilimumab (arm A) or the reverse (arm B). Prior DNA-damaging chemotherapy had not been received by any trial patient. CheckMate 064, a randomized, open-label phase II trial of sequential checkpoint blockade, was the source of the samples, all of which came from patients with melanoma. Genomic DNA from formalin-fixed paraffin-embedded (FFPE) tissue samples was used for tumor TCR sequencing. Remarks on this clone: Its antigen remains undetermined. Qualities for individual bases were not recorded, and no much larger clone is one base off.

The rearrangement combines TRBV29-1 with TRBJ2-2, with 11 bases aligning to TRBD1. The sequencing used tumor tissue (inferred from file names), collected from a patient given nivolumab and ipilimumab in sequence. This TCR derives from a human donor with melanoma. The CDR3 is CSVRTGGETGELFF. The DNA is TGCAGCGTTAGGACAGGGGGCGAAACCGGGGAGCTGTTTTTT.